Below, one T cell receptor (beta chain) is given with its context. Its antigen is not identified. This sample is drawn from a study of CXCR3-negative and CXCR3-positive naive CD8 T cells. Points from the study as a whole: TRB CDR3 properties served as the basis for inferring TCR strength, and surface CD5 was comparable between naive subsets. Both naive subsets had comparably high diversity; memory CD8+ cells much lower. Naive CXCR3-negative cells resembled naive CXCR3-positive cells in TRBV-TRBJ usage; memory cells differed.

The CDR3 is 16 residues long. cDNA libraries for TRB were generated by 5' RACE incorporating UMI labels. Following a re-call of the 5' RACE reads, TCRdb has one entry per CDR3 protein and lacks DNA. The sample totals about 56,000 distinct CDR3 sequences. CD8+ T cell subsets were each sorted in triplicate, more than 250,000 cells apiece. J is TRBJ1-1 and V is TRBV12-3 or TRBV12-4; TCRdb returns TRBD1, unconfirmable since there is no DNA. The sequenced sample was memory CD8+ T cells from blood. The receptor comes from a human donor in good health. Some clones in this sample may be carry-over from other donors' samples. CDR3 region: CASSPLGTLMNTEAFF.